These 21 T cell receptor beta chains were all obtained from the same sample, sequenced in a study of blood T cells in healthy people across ages. A second roughly 6 to 11 cycle PCR used barcoded and J-beta primers. TCRdb analysed the 5' RACE reads with MiXCR anew, one entry per CDR3 protein. The sample gives approximately 760,000 distinct CDR3 sequences, around 25% of which show up once; 9.4% is in the top ten. These data also formed part of another study, on T cells of mothers and their children.

Sequencing used blood. These receptors originate from a boy aged 5-17 years in good health.

The rearrangement joins TRBV24-1 to TRBJ2-3; 9 nucleotides line up with TRBD1. This CDR3 has 18 amino acids. Germline lookup yields CDR1 KGHDR and CDR2 SFDVKD. The trim removed 2 bases at V and 4 bases at J, leaving 12 bases unmatched. The CDR3 DNA follows: TGTGCCACCAGTGATTCGATACCGGGACAGGGTAACCCAGATACGCAGTATTTT. Amino acids: CATSDSIPGQGNPDTQYF.

V and J are TRBV12-3 or TRBV12-4 and TRBJ2-5; perhaps TRBD1 as D (5 bases). This CDR3 spans 15 amino acids. V was trimmed by 1 base and J by 1 base, leaving 10 bases between them. The CDR3 region is CASSLVGAPQETQYF. The CDR3 DNA reads as TGTGCCAGCAGTTTAGTTGGGGCTCCCCAAGAGACCCAGTACTTC.

The rearrangement joins TRBV16 to TRBJ2-1; possibly TRBD1 or TRBD2 for D (5 bases each). The length of the CDR3 is 14 residues. CDR1 is KGHSY, CDR2 FQNENV, per germline. With 2 bases removed from V and 7 bases from J, the gap between germline ends came to 12 bases. The CDR3 protein is CASSQNGGGNEQFF. Written as DNA, the CDR3 is TGTGCCAGCAGCCAAAACGGTGGGGGTAATGAGCAGTTCTTC.

This sequence joins TRBV13 and TRBJ2-7, with D tentatively TRBD2 (5 bases). Germline CDR1 and CDR2: PRHDT and FYEKMQ (reference sequence). The CDR3 is 14 amino acids. V shed 6 bases and J shed 3 bases, with 15 bases lying between them. The CDR3 bases are TGTGCCAGCAGTCGCGGACTGAAACACTACGAGCAGTACTTC. This gives the protein CASSRGLKHYEQYF.

This clonotype was seen a few times. The chain has TRBV7-9 and TRBJ2-5, with D perhaps TRBD1 or TRBD2 (5 bases each). This CDR3 is 17 amino acids long. Germline lookup yields CDR1 SEHNR and CDR2 FQNEAQ (reference sequence). The ends were cut back, 1 base at V and 2 bases at J, with 17 bases in the middle. CDR3 region: CASSLEFGMGPQETQYF. The CDR3 DNA follows: TGTGCCAGCAGCTTAGAGTTCGGTATGGGACCGCAAGAGACCCAGTACTTC.

This clonotype came up a few times. The chain combines TRBV9 with TRBJ2-3; D might be TRBD1 (5 bases). Germline CDR1 is SGDLS and CDR2 is YYNGEE. The germline V and J ends were trimmed by 2 bases and 3 bases, with 13 bases remaining between them. CDR3 size: 15 residues. The DNA of the CDR3 is TGTGCCAGCAGCGTCTCCCCGACAGTAACAGATACGCAGTATTTT. As protein: CASSVSPTVTDTQYF.

The chain employs TRBV29-1 and TRBJ1-1, with D perhaps matching TRBD1 (6 bases). Trimming left V 6 bases short and J 3 bases short, with 14 bases between. The CDR3 is 13 amino acids. In germline, CDR1 is SQVTM, CDR2 ANQGSEA. The CDR3 spells CSVVQGADTEAFF. Written as DNA, the CDR3 is TGCAGCGTAGTACAGGGTGCGGACACTGAAGCTTTCTTT.

The V gene is TRBV7-8, the J gene TRBJ2-5; the D gene could be TRBD1 or TRBD2 (6 bases each). The V and J ends lost 5 bases and 11 bases respectively, with 24 bases between them. The CDR3 has 15 residues. From germline, CDR1 is SGHVS and CDR2 FQNEAQ. The CDR3 is CASSPYSGDSGEQYF. Here the CDR3 DNA reads TGTGCCAGCAGCCCCTACTCGGGAGATTCAGGGGAGCAGTACTTC.

V is TRBV6-4 and J is TRBJ2-5, with D tentatively TRBD1 or TRBD2 (5 bases each). V dropped 10 bases and J dropped 0 bases, with 15 bases sitting between them. Looked up from germline, CDR1 is MRHNA and CDR2 is SNTAGT. CDR3 length: 14 amino acids. The CDR3 DNA reads as TGTGCCATCAGCCTGGGACGTAACCAAGAGACCCAGTACTTC. Encoded protein: CAISLGRNQETQYF.

This clonotype has just a few counts. The chain couples TRBV28 to TRBJ1-6; D is possibly TRBD1 (5 bases). Looked up from germline, CDR1 is MDHEN and CDR2 is SYDVKM. The CDR3 sequence is 15 residues long. V lost 5 bases and J 13 bases, leaving 21 bases between the germline ends. CDR3 residues: CASSATGGVNRPLHF. In nucleotides, the CDR3 is TGTGCCAGCAGTGCCACTGGAGGGGTGAACCGCCCCCTCCACTTT.

The chain carries TRBV11-2 and TRBJ2-1; a weak D match, TRBD1 (5 bases). The ends were cut back, 6 bases at V and 1 base at J, with 13 bases in the middle. Germline CDR1 is SGHAT and CDR2 is FQNNGV. This CDR3 is 15 amino acids long. The CDR3 here is CASSRTQGSYNEQFF. The DNA for the CDR3 is TGTGCCAGCAGTAGAACCCAGGGTTCCTACAATGAGCAGTTCTTC.

The CDR3 loop reads CASSQELDLWGSTDTQYF. The CDR3 bases are TGCGCCAGCAGCCAAGAACTGGATCTGTGGGGGAGCACAGATACGCAGTATTTT. The chain recombines TRBV4-3 with TRBJ2-3; D tentatively reads TRBD1 or TRBD2 (5 bases each). Germline V gene lookup returns CDR1 LGHNA and CDR2 YSLEER. V was pared by 0 bases and J by 0 bases, with 16 bases between. The CDR3 spans 18 residues.

This clonotype occurred a few times. The chain carries TRBV6-4 and TRBJ2-5; TRBD2 is a possible D gene (5 bases). This CDR3 contains 14 residues. Germline V gives CDR1 MRHNA, CDR2 SNTAGT. Trimming left V 8 bases short and J 11 bases short, with 24 bases between. The CDR3 coding sequence is TGTGCCAGCCCAGATGGGGTAGGCGGAGGAGAGCAGTACTTC. Translated, it gives CASPDGVGGGEQYF.

A single count supports this clonotype. One end of the junction is discordant with germline, which a read error may explain. The chain has TRBV28 and TRBJ2-5; D is ambiguous. CDR3 size: 12 residues. Looked up from germline, CDR1 is MDHEN and CDR2 is SYDVKM. The CDR3 DNA follows: TGTGCCAGCAGTTTAAGGGCCAATGAGCAGCTCTTC. Protein: CASSLRANEQLF.

This clonotype was counted a few times. CDR3 sequence (DNA): TGCAGTGCTAACCGCCCCTCCCATGAGCAGTTCTTC. It encodes CSANRPSHEQFF. This chain joins TRBV20-1 and TRBJ2-1, with D unresolved. The V end lost 4 bases, the J end lost 8 bases, and 12 bases lay between the germline ends. CDR3 length equals 12 residues. Looked up from germline, CDR1 is DFQATT and CDR2 is SNEGSKA (reference sequence).

This chain connects TRBV4-1 to TRBJ1-2; D is unresolved. The V end was cut by 0 bases, the J end by 8 bases, with 10 bases between. CDR3 size: 13 residues. The germline V gene encodes CDR1 MGHRA and CDR2 YSYEKL. CDR3 amino acids: CASSQDPPRGYTF. The CDR3 coding sequence is TGCGCCAGCAGCCAAGATCCACCGAGAGGCTACACCTTC.

This clonotype was found a few times. The J gene is TRBJ2-1, the V gene TRBV11-2, with 10 bases fitting TRBD2. Trimming cost V 5 bases and J 9 bases; bases outside gene matches: 10. The length of the CDR3 is 15 residues. Germline V CDR1 and CDR2: SGHAT, FQNNGV. CDR3 DNA sequence: TGTGCCAGCAGCGTTAGCGGGGGGCTGCGGGGTGAGCAGTTCTTC. Translated: CASSVSGGLRGEQFF.

The chain recombines TRBV27 with TRBJ2-5; possibly TRBD2 for D (6 bases). Trimming cost V 7 bases and J 4 bases, with 25 bases left between them. There are 17 residues in the CDR3. Germline V gene data show CDR1 as MNHEY and CDR2 as SMNVEV (reference sequence). The CDR3 nucleotides read TGTGCCAGCACTCTCCGACCTCTGGCGGGGTGGGGAGAGACCCAGTACTTC. This encodes CASTLRPLAGWGETQYF.

This clonotype was observed a few times. The junction differs from germline at one of its ends, possibly a read error. The V gene is TRBV6-5, the J gene TRBJ2-5; tentatively, D is TRBD2 (5 bases). Matching the DNA end better, TRBJ2-7 makes the J call doubtful. Germline V gives CDR1 MNHEY, CDR2 SVGAGI. The CDR3 has 13 residues. CDR3 DNA sequence: TGTGCCAGCAGCTACTCGAGGGCGGGCGAGCAGTACTTC. Amino acid sequence: CASSYSRAGEQYF.

The V call is TRBV20-1, the J call TRBJ2-3; TRBD1 agrees at 8 bases. Germline V gene data show CDR1 as DFQATT and CDR2 as SNEGSKA (reference sequence). After removal of 6 bases from V and 3 bases from J, the junction contained 8 bases not matched to a gene. The CDR3 is made up of 14 amino acids. CDR3 region: CSARGTGGTDTQYF. CDR3 DNA sequence: TGCAGTGCAAGGGGCACAGGGGGAACAGATACGCAGTATTTT.

This clonotype has only a few counts. The rearrangement joins TRBV2 to TRBJ2-5; 7 bases fit TRBD2. V shed 10 bases, J shed 2 bases, and the junction held 7 bases outside the gene matches. Germline assignment: CDR1 SNHLY and CDR2 FYNNEI. The CDR3 length is 13 residues. CDR3 DNA: TGTGCCACCCGACTAGCATATCAAGAGACCCAGTACTTC. Its translation: CATRLAYQETQYF.